This T cell receptor (beta chain) comes out of a study of CD8 T cells in ankylosing spondylitis. Each CDR3 protein is one row after TCRdb ran MiXCR on the 5' RACE reads. The sample contains 200,000 to 250,000 distinct CDR3 sequences, about 10% of which appear only once. CDR3 length: 15 residues. The V gene's germline CDR1 is SGHVS and CDR2 FQNEAQ. V shed 2 bases and J shed 5 bases, with 13 bases lying between them. The sample taken for sequencing was blood, either unsorted or a sorted T cell fraction (not recorded which). This TCR was recovered from a male donor with ankylosing spondylitis or in good health (not recorded which). The chain links TRBV7-8 to TRBJ1-5; D is possibly TRBD1 (5 bases). In DNA form, the CDR3 reads TGTGCCAGCAGCTTAAGCGAGGGGCCCTATCAGCCCCAGCATTTT. Translating it yields CASSLSEGPYQPQHF.